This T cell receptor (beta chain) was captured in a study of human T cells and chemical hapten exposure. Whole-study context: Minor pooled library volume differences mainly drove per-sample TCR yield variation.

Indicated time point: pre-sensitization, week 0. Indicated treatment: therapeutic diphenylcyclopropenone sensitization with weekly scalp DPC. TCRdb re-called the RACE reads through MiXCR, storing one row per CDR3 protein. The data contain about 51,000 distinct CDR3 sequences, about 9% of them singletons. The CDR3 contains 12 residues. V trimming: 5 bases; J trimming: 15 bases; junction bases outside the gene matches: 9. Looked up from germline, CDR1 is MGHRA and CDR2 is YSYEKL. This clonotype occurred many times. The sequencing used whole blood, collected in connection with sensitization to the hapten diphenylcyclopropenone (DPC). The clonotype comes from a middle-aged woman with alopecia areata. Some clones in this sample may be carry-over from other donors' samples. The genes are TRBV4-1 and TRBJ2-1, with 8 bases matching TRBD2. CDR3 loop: CASSSPWTSTFF. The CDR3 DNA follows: TGCGCCAGCAGCTCACCGTGGACTAGCACGTTCTTC.